In its sample, the clone carrying this T cell receptor beta chain was seen a few times. The antigen is not known. Other DNA sequences in the sample encode the same CDR3. These data are taken from a study of cytomegalovirus exposure and HLA in healthy donors. Across the study: Within the Caucasian-associated ancestry cluster were about 81% of the roughly 400 genotyped donors. Study-wide findings and caveats: Later genetic work tied a missense DCLRE1C variant to beta-chain V and J trimming. A reported reduction in N-insertions relative to the roughly 610-donor mean was seen in an Asian-associated ancestry cluster in a later analysis. In vitro confirmation showed a few CMV-associated chains to be CMV antigen specific.

PCR used 60 Vbeta primers and 13 Jbeta primers. Clones were read by immunoSEQ multiplex PCR, and TCRdb kept only the in-frame ones, dropping some. The data hold 110,000 to 150,000 clones, with around 75% observed a single time. The CDR3 loop spans 15 amino acids. V trimming: 3 bases; J trimming: 3 bases; junction bases outside the gene matches: 7. Germline CDR1 is MGHRA and CDR2 is YSYEKL. The sequenced material came from PBMCs. The sequence was obtained from a man aged 25 to 40 in good health and CMV-seronegative. The V gene is TRBV4-1, the J gene TRBJ2-7; TRBD2 matches at 8 bases. CDR3 in amino acids: CASSQGLAGLYEQYF. The CDR3 DNA is TGCGCCAGCAGCCAGGGGCTAGCGGGTCTCTACGAGCAGTACTTC.